This T cell receptor beta chain was sequenced in a study of technical replicates of blood from a handful of donors. Sequencing used immunoSEQ multiplex PCR; TCRdb keeps in-frame clones, though not all of them. The sample records over 60,000 clones, roughly nine tenths being singletons. The CDR3 is 19 residues long. The germline V gene encodes CDR1 KGHSH and CDR2 LQKENI. V gave up 0 bases and J gave up 4 bases; unmatched junction bases: 10. The clonotype originates from a human donor in good health. Some clones in this sample may be carry-over from other donors' samples. This sequence joins TRBV18 and TRBJ2-1; TRBD2 matches at 12 bases. Sequences were obtained from PBMCs. CDR3 amino acids: CASSPPASGGATTYNEQFF. The CDR3 DNA is TGTGCCAGCTCACCACCGGCTAGCGGGGGGGCCACGACGTACAATGAGCAGTTCTTC.